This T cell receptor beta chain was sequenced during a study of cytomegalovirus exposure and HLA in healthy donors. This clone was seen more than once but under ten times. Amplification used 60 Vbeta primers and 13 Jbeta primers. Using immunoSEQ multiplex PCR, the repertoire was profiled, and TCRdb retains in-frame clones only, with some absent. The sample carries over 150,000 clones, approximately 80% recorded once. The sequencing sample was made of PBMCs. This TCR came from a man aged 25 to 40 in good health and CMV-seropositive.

CDR3 DNA sequence: TGTGCCAGCAGTTTATCCCGGGGCTACGAGCAGTACTTC. The encoded protein is CASSLSRGYEQYF. This sequence joins TRBV27 and TRBJ2-7; TRBD2 might be the D (5 bases). V was shortened by 0 bases and J by 3 bases, with 6 bases between the two germline ends. CDR3 length: 13 residues. Germline loops: CDR1 MNHEY, CDR2 SMNVEV (reference sequence).